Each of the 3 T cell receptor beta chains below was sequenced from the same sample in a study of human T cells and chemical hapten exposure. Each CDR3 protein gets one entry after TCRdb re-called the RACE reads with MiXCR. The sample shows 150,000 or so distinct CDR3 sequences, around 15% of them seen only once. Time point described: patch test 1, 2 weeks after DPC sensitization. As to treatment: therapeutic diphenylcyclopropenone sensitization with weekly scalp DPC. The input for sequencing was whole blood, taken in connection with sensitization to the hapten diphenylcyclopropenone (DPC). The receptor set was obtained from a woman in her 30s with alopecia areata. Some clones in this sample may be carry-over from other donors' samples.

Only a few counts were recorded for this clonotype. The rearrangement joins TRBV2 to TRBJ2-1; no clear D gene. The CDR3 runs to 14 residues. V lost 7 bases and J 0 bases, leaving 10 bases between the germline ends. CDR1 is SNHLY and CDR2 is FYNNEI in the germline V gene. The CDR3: CASTGQSSYNEQFF. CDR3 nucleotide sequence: TGTGCCAGCACTGGCCAGAGCTCCTACAATGAGCAGTTCTTC.

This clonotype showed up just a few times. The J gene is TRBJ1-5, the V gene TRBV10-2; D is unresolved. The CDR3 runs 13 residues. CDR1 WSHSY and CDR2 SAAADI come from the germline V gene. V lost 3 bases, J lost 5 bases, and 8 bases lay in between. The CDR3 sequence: CASSDQVDQPQHF. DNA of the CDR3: TGCGCCAGCAGTGATCAGGTGGATCAGCCCCAGCATTTT.

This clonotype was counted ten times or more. The CDR3 loop is CASSFTGTSFYNEQFF. As DNA, the CDR3 is TGTGCCAGCAGCTTCACCGGGACTAGCTTCTACAATGAGCAGTTCTTC. The rearrangement links TRBV7-2 to TRBJ2-1, with TRBD2 matching 9 bases. V dropped 3 bases and J dropped 3; count of bases not matched to a gene: 6. Germline CDR1 SGHTA, CDR2 FQGNSA. The CDR3 runs 16 residues.